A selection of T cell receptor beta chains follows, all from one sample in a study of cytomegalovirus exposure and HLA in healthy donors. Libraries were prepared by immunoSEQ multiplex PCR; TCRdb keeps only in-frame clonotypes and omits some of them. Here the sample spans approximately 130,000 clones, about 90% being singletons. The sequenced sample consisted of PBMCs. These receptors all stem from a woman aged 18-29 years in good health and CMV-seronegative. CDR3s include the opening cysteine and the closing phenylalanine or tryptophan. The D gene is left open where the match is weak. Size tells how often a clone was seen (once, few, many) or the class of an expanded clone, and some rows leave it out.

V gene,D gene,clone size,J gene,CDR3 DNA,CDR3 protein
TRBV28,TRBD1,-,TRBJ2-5,TGTGCCAGCAGTTTCGGGACAGGGAGCTATGTGGGGACCCAGTACTTC,CASSFGTGSYVGTQYF
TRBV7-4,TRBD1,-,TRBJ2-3,TGTGCCAGCAGCTTGGGGACCGGACAGGGGGAGACAGATACGCAGTATTTT,CASSLGTGQGETDTQYF
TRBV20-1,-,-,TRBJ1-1,TGCAGTGCTAGTGCGGACACTGAAGCTTTCTTT,CSASADTEAFF
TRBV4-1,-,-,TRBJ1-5,TGCGCCAGCAGCCAAGATATAGGGGCCCTACATCAGCCCCAGCATTTT,CASSQDIGALHQPQHF
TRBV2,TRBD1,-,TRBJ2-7,TGTGCCACAAAGGGACAGGAGACCTACGAGCAGTACTTC,CATKGQETYEQYF
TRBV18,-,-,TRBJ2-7,TGTGCCAGCTCACCAATGGGGAGCTCCTACGAGCAGTACTTC,CASSPMGSSYEQYF
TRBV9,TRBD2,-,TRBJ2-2,TGTGCCAGCAGCGCCCGTCATAGCGGGAGTATGACCGGGGAGCTGTTTTTT,CASSARHSGSMTGELFF
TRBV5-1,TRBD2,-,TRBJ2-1,TGCGCCAGCAGCTTGGGTAGCGGGGGGTACAATGAGCAGTTCTTC,CASSLGSGGYNEQFF
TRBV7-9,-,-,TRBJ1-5,TGTGCCAGCAGCACCGGTAATCAGCCCCAGCATTTT,CASSTGNQPQHF
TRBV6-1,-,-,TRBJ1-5,TGTGCCAGCAGTGGGCAGTTCAGCAATCAGCCCCAGCATTTT,CASSGQFSNQPQHF
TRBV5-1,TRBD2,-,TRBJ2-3,TGCGCCAGCAGCTTGCCGGGACTAGCGGGAAGTCTAGATACGCAGTATTTT,CASSLPGLAGSLDTQYF
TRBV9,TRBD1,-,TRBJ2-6,TGTGCCAGCAGCGGGGACAGGGGACGAGGGGCCAACGTCCTGACTTTC,CASSGDRGRGANVLTF
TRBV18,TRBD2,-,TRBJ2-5,TGTGCCAGCTCACCACCGCTGCTGGCTAGCGGGGGACCGCTCCAAGAGACCCAGTACTTC,CASSPPLLASGGPLQETQYF
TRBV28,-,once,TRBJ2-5,TGTGCCAGCCAGGAGGCAGGACAGCTCCAAGAGACCCAGTACTTC,CASQEAGQLQETQYF
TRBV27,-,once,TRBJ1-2,TGTGCCAGCAAGAGCGGGGCCTATGGCTACACCTTC,CASKSGAYGYTF